A single sample is the source of the 22 T cell receptor beta chains below, sequenced in a study of regulatory T cells in long-lasting Graves disease. Time point in this sample: persistent/refractory GD, antithyroid drugs over 5 years with positive TRAb. PBMC RNA was the source of the TCR library. Construction of TCR beta libraries relied on iRepertoire HTBI primers and on Arm-PCR targeting CDR3 regions. A single record per CDR3 protein comes from TCRdb applying MiXCR to the multiplex PCR reads. The data contain about 300,000 distinct CDR3 sequences, around 21% of them singletons. Material: peripheral blood mononuclear cells (PBMCs), obtained when the disease was refractory, from a patient treated with antithyroid drugs. These TCRs come from a female donor with Graves disease.

With respect to this clonotype: Just one base apart from a much larger clone, this may be a read error. In DNA, the CDR3 is TGCAGTGCTATCCCTCGGGACGGAAATGAAAAACTGTCTTTT. Amino acid sequence: CSAIPRDGNEKLSF. The chain is built from TRBV20-1 and TRBJ1-4; D possibly corresponds to TRBD1 (5 bases). This CDR3 is 14 amino acids long. Germline values: CDR1 DFQATT, CDR2 SNEGSKA (reference sequence).

This clonotype was found many times. The CDR3 spells CASSWGRKVTEAFF. The CDR3 DNA sequence: TGTGCCAGCAGCTGGGGGCGCAAAGTCACTGAAGCTTTCTTT. This sequence joins TRBV7-2 and TRBJ1-1; weak D call: TRBD1 (6 bases). The CDR3 runs to 14 residues. Trimming pared 4 bases from V and 4 bases from J, leaving 13 bases between. Germline values: CDR1 SGHTA, CDR2 FQGNSA.

This clonotype was counted only a few times. V usage is TRBV5-1 and J usage is TRBJ2-7; weak D call: TRBD1 (6 bases). This CDR3 comprises 16 residues. Germline CDR1 is SGHRS and CDR2 is YFSETQ. The V end was cut by 2 bases, the J end by 7 bases, with 22 bases between. The CDR3 region is CASSFGRDTRREEQYF. CDR3 sequence (DNA): TGCGCCAGCAGCTTTGGCCGGGACACCCGCCGGGAAGAGCAGTACTTC.

In this sample, this clonotype turned up a few times. CDR3 sequence reads: CASSLGPGTGDLDSPLHF. CDR3 bases: TGTGCCAGCAGCTTAGGCCCCGGGACAGGGGATCTGGATTCACCCCTCCACTTT. The V gene is TRBV7-2, the J gene TRBJ1-6; 10 bases align to TRBD1. CDR3 length: 18 amino acids. CDR1 is SGHTA, CDR2 FQGNSA, per germline. J gave up 8 bases and V 1 base, and 11 bases lay outside the gene matches. Full variable domain (outside the CDR3, taken from reference TRBV7-2 and TRBJ1-6): GAGVSQSPSNKVTEKGKDVELRCDPISGHTALYWYRQSLGQGLEFLIYFQGNSAPDKSGLPSDRFSAERTGGSVSTLTIQRTQQEDSAVYLCASSLGPGTGDLDSPLHFGNGTRLTVT.

This clonotype has at least ten counts. This chain connects TRBV29-1 to TRBJ1-1; 8 nucleotides line up with TRBD1. Germline CDR1 and CDR2: SQVTM and ANQGSEA. Trimming removed 7 bases from V and 4 bases from J; junction bases left unmatched: 2. This CDR3 spans 11 amino acids. CDR3 in amino acids: CSGDRGTEAFF. In nucleotides, the CDR3 is TGCAGCGGAGACAGGGGCACTGAAGCTTTCTTT.

The V gene is TRBV4-1, the J gene TRBJ1-4; 7 bases align to TRBD1. Germline CDR1 and CDR2: MGHRA and YSYEKL. The J segment lost 5 bases and the V segment lost 1 base, leaving 7 bases of the junction unmatched. CDR3 length: 16 amino acids. In DNA, the CDR3 is TGCGCCAGCAGCCAAGTCAGGGACAGCTTGAATGAAAAACTGTTTTTT. Protein sequence: CASSQVRDSLNEKLFF.

This clonotype was observed at least ten times. This chain connects TRBV28 to TRBJ2-5; TRBD2 matches 8 bases. Germline trimming cut 6 bases from V and 5 bases from J; bases unmatched to any gene: 5. The CDR3 totals 13 residues. Germline CDR1 reads MDHEN; CDR2 reads SYDVKM. The CDR3, as DNA: TGTGCCAGCAGGGGACTAGTCTGGGAGACCCAGTACTTC. Translation gives CASRGLVWETQYF.

V gene TRBV30 combines with J gene TRBJ1-1; no definite D call. Germline assignment: CDR1 GTSNPN and CDR2 SVGIG (reference sequence). V was cut by 1 base and J by 3 bases, with 15 bases left in between. The CDR3 totals 15 residues. The DNA of the CDR3 is TGTGCCTGGAGTGCTCTGTGGCGATTGGACACTGAAGCTTTCTTT. It specifies CAWSALWRLDTEAFF.

Ten or more counts support this clonotype. The chain is built from TRBV11-2 and TRBJ1-1, with D hard to call. The CDR3 length is 15 residues. Germline loops: CDR1 SGHAT, CDR2 FQNNGV. V lost 1 base, J lost 2 bases, and 11 bases lay in between. CDR3 nucleotide sequence: TGTGCCAGCAGCTTAGCCATACTGATAAACACTGAAGCTTTCTTT. Its translation is CASSLAILINTEAFF.

The chain's CDR3 is CASSRWDTPSGANVLTF. The CDR3 nucleotides are TGCGCCAGCAGCCGGTGGGACACCCCCTCTGGGGCCAACGTCCTGACTTTC. The chain joins TRBV4-3 to TRBJ2-6; TRBD1 is a possible D gene (6 bases). V lost 4 bases to trimming and J lost 0 bases, with 13 bases between them. In germline, CDR1 is LGHNA, CDR2 YSLEER. The CDR3 contains 17 residues.

This sequence joins TRBV7-9 and TRBJ1-5; no firm D call. The length of the CDR3 is 14 residues. The germline V gene encodes CDR1 SEHNR and CDR2 FQNEAQ (reference sequence). V was cut by 2 bases and J by 5 bases, with 10 bases left in between. The CDR3, as DNA: TGTGCCAGCAGCTTATCGGGTTTCGATCAGCCCCAGCATTTT. Protein product: CASSLSGFDQPQHF.

This clonotype occurred many times. The chain is built from TRBV4-1 and TRBJ1-2; the match to TRBD1 covers 8 bases. CDR1 and CDR2 (germline): MGHRA, YSYEKL. The CDR3 contains 17 residues. Trimming at V came to 1 base and at J to 0 bases, leaving 7 bases not matched to a gene. The CDR3 DNA follows: TGCGCCAGCAGCCAAGGGGACAGGTCCTCCCCTAACTATGGCTACACCTTC. Amino acid sequence: CASSQGDRSSPNYGYTF.

This rearrangement joins TRBV12-3 or TRBV12-4 to TRBJ2-1; 10 bases are shared with TRBD1. The ends lost 4 bases at V and 4 bases at J; junction bases unmatched: 4. CDR3 length: 15 amino acids. The CDR3 loop is CASSSRDRGYNEQFF. The CDR3 nucleotides read TGTGCCAGCAGTTCCCGGGACAGGGGATACAATGAGCAGTTCTTC.

There are many counts of this clonotype. V usage is TRBV11-2 and J usage is TRBJ2-5, with TRBD2 as a possible D gene (7 bases). Per the germline V gene, CDR1 is SGHAT and CDR2 is FQNNGV. The CDR3 sequence is 13 residues long. With 4 bases removed from V and 5 bases from J, the gap between germline ends came to 11 bases. Written as DNA, the CDR3 is TGTGCCAGCAGCTCCGGGGGGCATGAGACCCAGTACTTC. Protein: CASSSGGHETQYF.

The chain is built from TRBV7-3 and TRBJ2-6; TRBD1 or TRBD2 may be the D gene (5 bases each). The CDR3 consists of 16 residues. Trimming stripped 2 bases from V and 4 bases from J, with 12 bases between. CDR1 and CDR2 (germline): SGHTA, FQGTGA. The CDR3: CASSLLPGSGANVLTF. As DNA, the CDR3 is TGTGCCAGCAGCTTATTGCCAGGGAGCGGGGCCAACGTCCTGACTTTC.

This clonotype was found many times. The rearrangement uses TRBV28 and TRBJ2-7; no firm D call. There are 13 residues in the CDR3. Per germline, CDR1 MDHEN and CDR2 SYDVKM. With 8 bases removed from V and 6 bases from J, the gap between germline ends came to 17 bases. Here the CDR3 reads CASYQDESSEQYF. The CDR3 region has the DNA TGTGCCAGCTACCAGGACGAAAGTTCCGAGCAGTACTTC.

The V and J genes are TRBV5-1 and TRBJ2-5; 7 bases map to TRBD1. Germline trimming cut 3 bases from V and 2 bases from J; bases unmatched to any gene: 4. The CDR3 length is 14 residues. Germline lookup yields CDR1 SGHRS and CDR2 YFSETQ. CDR3 sequence reads: CASSWTGGQETQYF. DNA of the CDR3: TGCGCCAGCAGCTGGACAGGCGGTCAAGAGACCCAGTACTTC.

The chain employs TRBV5-1 and TRBJ1-4; maybe TRBD1 (5 bases). V gave up 2 bases and J gave up 7 bases, with 15 bases separating them. The CDR3 is 15 amino acids. Germline CDR1 and CDR2: SGHRS and YFSETQ. As DNA, the CDR3 is TGCGCCAGCAGCTTTTCCGGGACGGATCCTGAAAAACTGTTTTTT. Its translation is CASSFSGTDPEKLFF.

Regarding this clonotype: A clone one base away is much larger, so this may be a read error. The chain is built from TRBV7-2 and TRBJ2-7; perhaps TRBD2 as D (6 bases). Trimming pared 4 bases from V and 2 bases from J, leaving 15 bases between. The CDR3 consists of 15 residues. Germline V gene sequence: CDR1 SGHTA, CDR2 FQGNSA. The CDR3 DNA is TGTGCCAGCAGCTCAGCTGGCGGGGATCCCTACGAGCAGTACTTC. Translating gives CASSSAGGDPYEQYF. The full variable domain, its missing parts supplied by reference TRBV7-2 and TRBJ2-7, is GAGVSQSPSNKVTEKGKDVELRCDPISGHTALYWYRQSLGQGLEFLIYFQGNSAPDKSGLPSDRFSAERTGGSVSTLTIQRTQQEDSAVYLCASSSAGGDPYEQYFGPGTRLTVT.

With respect to this clonotype: A far larger clone is only one base removed, so a read error is likely. The chain recombines TRBV11-2 with TRBJ2-7, with TRBD1 identical over 8 bases. Trimming removed 6 bases from V and 5 bases from J; junction bases left unmatched: 12. This CDR3 comprises 15 residues. Looked up from germline, CDR1 is SGHAT and CDR2 is FQNNGV. In DNA form, the CDR3 reads TGTGCCAGCAGTCAACCCATGACAGGGGCGGACGAGCAGTACTTC. Translated: CASSQPMTGADEQYF.

The chain carries TRBV6-2 or TRBV6-3 and TRBJ2-2; the match to TRBD1 covers 7 bases. Trimming cost V 2 bases and J 5 bases; bases outside gene matches: 14. CDR1 is MNHEY and CDR2 is SVGEGT in the germline V gene. The CDR3 length is 18 residues. CDR3 sequence reads: CASSYLSPGQPRTGELFF. DNA for the CDR3: TGTGCCAGCAGTTACCTATCACCGGGACAGCCACGGACCGGGGAGCTGTTTTTT.

The V gene is TRBV5-4, the J gene TRBJ1-5, with a possible D match to TRBD1 (5 bases). Germline V lookup: CDR1 SGHNT, CDR2 YYREEE (reference sequence). V lost 4 bases and J lost 1, with 24 bases in between. CDR3 length: 19 residues. The CDR3 here is CASSKGPQGWMRSNQPQHF. CDR3 in DNA: TGTGCCAGCAGCAAGGGACCGCAGGGTTGGATGAGAAGCAATCAGCCCCAGCATTTT.